A selection of T cell receptor beta chains follows, all from one sample in a study of graft-versus-host responses after intestinal transplantation. Only in-frame clones appear in the TCRdb table, and some are missing; sequencing was by immunoSEQ multiplex PCR. The sample yields tens of thousands of clones, about 90% seen once. This specimen was PBMCs, taken 98 days after intestinal transplantation. The receptors derive from a human patient who received an intestinal transplant, so some T cells may come from the graft donor. The CDR3 runs from the conserved cysteine through the conserved F or W. D genes are given only for firm matches. Expanded clones get a size class; other rows say once, few or many, or leave the size out.

V gene: TRBV27
D gene: TRBD2
clone size: few
J gene: TRBJ2-7
CDR3 DNA: TGTGCCAGCAGTGACGGGGGGGAGCAGTACTTC
CDR3 protein: CASSDGGEQYF

V gene: TRBV18
D gene: .
clone size: .
J gene: TRBJ1-5
CDR3 DNA: TGTGCCAGCTCACCAACCTCACACCGGGACCGCCTGGATCAGCCCCAGCATTTT
CDR3 protein: CASSPTSHRDRLDQPQHF

V gene: TRBV6-1
D gene: TRBD2
clone size: once
J gene: TRBJ2-5
CDR3 DNA: TGTGCCAGCAGTTATTCCCTAGCGGAGGAGACCCAGTACTTC
CDR3 protein: CASSYSLAEETQYF

V gene: TRBV4-2
D gene: TRBD2
clone size: .
J gene: TRBJ2-1
CDR3 DNA: TGTGCCAGCAGCCAAGGGACTAGCGGGGGGAATGAGCAGTTCTTC
CDR3 protein: CASSQGTSGGNEQFF

V gene: TRBV7-6
D gene: .
clone size: .
J gene: TRBJ2-7
CDR3 DNA: TGTGCCAGCAGCTCCGCCTACGAGCAGTACTTC
CDR3 protein: CASSSAYEQYF

V gene: TRBV5-6
D gene: .
clone size: .
J gene: TRBJ1-1
CDR3 DNA: TGTGCCAGCAGCTTGGGTAGGAACACTGAAGCTTTCTTT
CDR3 protein: CASSLGRNTEAFF

V gene: TRBV5-1
D gene: .
clone size: once
J gene: TRBJ1-1
CDR3 DNA: TGCGCCAGCAGCCGGGGATGGGACACTGAAGCTTTCTTT
CDR3 protein: CASSRGWDTEAFF

V gene: TRBV4-1
D gene: .
clone size: .
J gene: TRBJ2-5
CDR3 DNA: TGCGCCAGCAGCCATCCCCAAGGGGGGGTAGAGACCCAGTACTTC
CDR3 protein: CASSHPQGGVETQYF

V gene: TRBV7-9
D gene: TRBD1
clone size: .
J gene: TRBJ1-2
CDR3 DNA: TGTGCCAGCAGCTCGGGACAGGGGGCTGATGGCTACACCTTC
CDR3 protein: CASSSGQGADGYTF

V gene: TRBV7-9
D gene: .
clone size: .
J gene: TRBJ1-2
CDR3 DNA: TGTGCCAGCAGCCCCCGAGGAGGAGGCTACACCTTC
CDR3 protein: CASSPRGGGYTF

V gene: TRBV2
D gene: .
clone size: .
J gene: TRBJ1-5
CDR3 DNA: TGTGCCAGCAGTGAGCCCGAAAGGGATAGCAATCAGCCCCAGCATTTT
CDR3 protein: CASSEPERDSNQPQHF

V gene: TRBV11-2
D gene: TRBD2
clone size: .
J gene: TRBJ2-5
CDR3 DNA: TGTGCCAGCAGCTCCAACAGGGGACTAGCGGGGGAACGAGACTTC
CDR3 protein: CASSSNRGLAGERDF

V gene: TRBV6-1
D gene: TRBD1
clone size: .
J gene: TRBJ2-7
CDR3 DNA: TGTGCCAGCAGTGCCAGGGGGCCTCCCTCCTACGAGCAGTACTTC
CDR3 protein: CASSARGPPSYEQYF

V gene: TRBV4-1
D gene: .
clone size: .
J gene: TRBJ2-5
CDR3 DNA: TGCGCCAGCAGCCAAGACAGGGGAGGGGAGACCCAGTACTTC
CDR3 protein: CASSQDRGGETQYF

V gene: TRBV18
D gene: TRBD1
clone size: .
J gene: TRBJ2-5
CDR3 DNA: TGTGCCAGCTCACCACCGACAGGGACGCAAGAGACCCAGTACTTC
CDR3 protein: CASSPPTGTQETQYF

V gene: TRBV28
D gene: TRBD2
clone size: .
J gene: TRBJ2-1
CDR3 DNA: TGTGCCAGCAGGGAGCCGGGACTATCTGAGCAGTTCTTC
CDR3 protein: CASREPGLSEQFF

V gene: TRBV11-3
D gene: TRBD1
clone size: .
J gene: TRBJ1-5
CDR3 DNA: TGTGCCAGGATGGACAGGGACAGGGGATTTAGAAGGGGCAATCAGCCCCAGCATTTT
CDR3 protein: CARMDRDRGFRRGNQPQHF

V gene: TRBV27
D gene: .
clone size: .
J gene: TRBJ2-2
CDR3 DNA: TGTGCCAGCAGTTTATCCGGGGAGCTGTTTTTT
CDR3 protein: CASSLSGELFF

V gene: TRBV27
D gene: .
clone size: .
J gene: TRBJ1-1
CDR3 DNA: TGTGCCAGCAGTTTCCACGGACAGAACACTGAAGCTTTCTTT
CDR3 protein: CASSFHGQNTEAFF

V gene: TRBV18
D gene: TRBD2
clone size: .
J gene: TRBJ2-1
CDR3 DNA: TGTGCCAGCTCACCCCTAGCGGGGGGGGCGAGTGAGCAGTTCTTC
CDR3 protein: CASSPLAGGASEQFF

V gene: TRBV7-3
D gene: TRBD2
clone size: .
J gene: TRBJ2-5
CDR3 DNA: TGTGCCAGCCGAGGTAGACTAGCGGGGGTCTTGGAGACCCAGTACTTC
CDR3 protein: CASRGRLAGVLETQYF

V gene: TRBV10-3
D gene: TRBD1
clone size: .
J gene: TRBJ1-6
CDR3 DNA: TGTGCCATCAGGGGGGACAGGGAGGATAATTCACCCCTCCACTTT
CDR3 protein: CAIRGDREDNSPLHF

V gene: TRBV15
D gene: TRBD1
clone size: few
J gene: TRBJ2-5
CDR3 DNA: TGTGCCACCAGCAGGGGACAGGGAGAGGCGGAGACCCAGTACTTC
CDR3 protein: CATSRGQGEAETQYF

V gene: TRBV29-1
D gene: TRBD1
clone size: .
J gene: TRBJ1-1
CDR3 DNA: TGCAGCGCCCTTACAGGGGCCACTGAAGCTTTCTTT
CDR3 protein: CSALTGATEAFF

V gene: TRBV7-8
D gene: TRBD2
clone size: .
J gene: TRBJ2-7
CDR3 DNA: TGTGCCAGCAGCTTAGTCAGACCGGGAGGTTCCTACGAGCAGTACTTC
CDR3 protein: CASSLVRPGGSYEQYF

V gene: TRBV28
D gene: TRBD2
clone size: .
J gene: TRBJ2-2
CDR3 DNA: TGTGCCAGCAGCTCACTAGCGGGAGAGACCGGGGAGCTGTTTTTT
CDR3 protein: CASSSLAGETGELFF

V gene: TRBV6-5
D gene: .
clone size: once
J gene: TRBJ2-1
CDR3 DNA: TGTGCCAGCAGTTACTCGAGCATAAACTCCTACAATGAGCAGTTCTTC
CDR3 protein: CASSYSSINSYNEQFF

V gene: TRBV7-2
D gene: .
clone size: once
J gene: TRBJ2-2
CDR3 DNA: TGTGCCAGCAGCTTATACAACACCGGGGAGCTGTTTTTT
CDR3 protein: CASSLYNTGELFF

V gene: TRBV30
D gene: .
clone size: .
J gene: TRBJ1-1
CDR3 DNA: TGTGCCTGGAGTGCTCCCGCAAGGCTGAACACTGAAGCTTTCTTT
CDR3 protein: CAWSAPARLNTEAFF

V gene: TRBV19
D gene: .
clone size: .
J gene: TRBJ2-5
CDR3 DNA: TGTGCCACATCCAGGGGGGAGAAAGAGACCCAGTACTTC
CDR3 protein: CATSRGEKETQYF

V gene: TRBV11-2
D gene: TRBD2
clone size: .
J gene: TRBJ2-5
CDR3 DNA: TGTGCCAGCAGCTTAGCGGGAACTAGCGGGGGGTCTGGGGAGACCCAGTACTTC
CDR3 protein: CASSLAGTSGGSGETQYF

V gene: TRBV18
D gene: .
clone size: .
J gene: TRBJ1-1
CDR3 DNA: TGTGCCAGCTCATTTAAGGGTAGTGGAATGAACACTGAAGCTTTCTTT
CDR3 protein: CASSFKGSGMNTEAFF

V gene: TRBV19
D gene: TRBD1
clone size: .
J gene: TRBJ1-2
CDR3 DNA: TGTGCCAGTAGTATGGGGACAGGCTATGGCTACACCTTC
CDR3 protein: CASSMGTGYGYTF

V gene: TRBV7-9
D gene: .
clone size: .
J gene: TRBJ1-1
CDR3 DNA: TGTGCCAGCTACAGGGCGGGCACTGAAGCTTTCTTT
CDR3 protein: CASYRAGTEAFF

V gene: TRBV6-5
D gene: .
clone size: few
J gene: TRBJ2-1
CDR3 DNA: TGTGCCAGCAGAGTCAGTGGCTACAATGAGCAGTTCTTC
CDR3 protein: CASRVSGYNEQFF

V gene: TRBV11-2
D gene: .
clone size: .
J gene: TRBJ2-3
CDR3 DNA: TGTGCCAGCAGCTTCGACAGGGAGGTTAGCACAGATACGCAGTATTTT
CDR3 protein: CASSFDREVSTDTQYF

V gene: TRBV6-1
D gene: .
clone size: once
J gene: TRBJ2-7
CDR3 DNA: TGTGCCAGCAGTTCTCAGATGGGGCCCTACGAGCAGTACTTC
CDR3 protein: CASSSQMGPYEQYF

V gene: TRBV19
D gene: TRBD1
clone size: .
J gene: TRBJ1-1
CDR3 DNA: TGTGCCAGTAGTATTCCTTATTCTAGGGGGCCGGGAACTGAAGCTTTCTTT
CDR3 protein: CASSIPYSRGPGTEAFF

V gene: TRBV9
D gene: TRBD2
clone size: .
J gene: TRBJ2-7
CDR3 DNA: TGTGCCAGCAGCATTACTAGCGGGATGAAGTCCGAGCAGTACTTC
CDR3 protein: CASSITSGMKSEQYF

V gene: TRBV11-2
D gene: TRBD2
clone size: .
J gene: TRBJ2-7
CDR3 DNA: TGTGCCAGCAGCCGGACCGGGACTAGCGGCTCCTACGAGCAGTACTTC
CDR3 protein: CASSRTGTSGSYEQYF

V gene: TRBV5-4
D gene: TRBD1
clone size: .
J gene: TRBJ2-1
CDR3 DNA: TGTGCCAGCAGCGTTGGACAGGGGGCAGTTGAGCAGTTCTTC
CDR3 protein: CASSVGQGAVEQFF

V gene: TRBV7-9
D gene: .
clone size: .
J gene: TRBJ2-3
CDR3 DNA: TGTGCCAGCAGCTACCAAACGACTAGAAAGGGACCAGATACGCAGTATTTT
CDR3 protein: CASSYQTTRKGPDTQYF

V gene: TRBV15
D gene: .
clone size: .
J gene: TRBJ2-1
CDR3 DNA: TGTGCCACCAGCAGAGATCCCAGGGGCAATGAGCAGTTCTTC
CDR3 protein: CATSRDPRGNEQFF

V gene: TRBV5-1
D gene: TRBD1
clone size: .
J gene: TRBJ1-3
CDR3 DNA: TGCGCCAGCAAAGGGGGCGCCCCTGGAAACACCATATATTTT
CDR3 protein: CASKGGAPGNTIYF

V gene: TRBV6-6
D gene: .
clone size: .
J gene: TRBJ2-5
CDR3 DNA: TGTGCCAGCAGTCCCGGACCCAAGGGGGAAGAGACCCAGTACTTC
CDR3 protein: CASSPGPKGEETQYF

V gene: TRBV6-6
D gene: .
clone size: .
J gene: TRBJ1-4
CDR3 DNA: TGTGCCAGCAGTTCCCGGGACGGCTATGAAAAACTGTTTTTT
CDR3 protein: CASSSRDGYEKLFF

V gene: TRBV10-2
D gene: TRBD1
clone size: few
J gene: TRBJ2-3
CDR3 DNA: TGCGCCAGCAGACAGGGGCGAACAGATACGCAGTATTTT
CDR3 protein: CASRQGRTDTQYF

V gene: TRBV12-5
D gene: .
clone size: .
J gene: TRBJ1-1
CDR3 DNA: TGTGCTAGTGGTTTGTGGGTTGTGCAGCACACTGAAGCTTTCTTT
CDR3 protein: CASGLWVVQHTEAFF

V gene: TRBV6-5
D gene: TRBD2
clone size: .
J gene: TRBJ2-1
CDR3 DNA: TGTGCCAGCAGTTATAGCGGGGGGGCCACCCACAATGAGCAGTTCTTC
CDR3 protein: CASSYSGGATHNEQFF

V gene: TRBV30
D gene: .
clone size: .
J gene: TRBJ1-5
CDR3 DNA: TGTGCCTGGGGGAGGGACTTCACGGAGCCCCAGCATTTT
CDR3 protein: CAWGRDFTEPQHF

V gene: TRBV6-1
D gene: .
clone size: .
J gene: TRBJ2-2
CDR3 DNA: TGTGCCAGCAGTGAAGAAGAAAAGTGGATTTGGATTCCGGGCGGGGAGCTGTTTTTT
CDR3 protein: CASSEEEKWIWIPGGELFF